This is a list of T cell receptor beta chains from one sample in a study of blood T cell repertoires in COVID-19. The data were produced by immunoSEQ multiplex PCR, yet TCRdb's version contains in-frame clones alone and is incomplete. The table includes about 210,000 clones, over 60% detected once. Specimen: peripheral blood. Source of these receptors: a woman in her sixties or seventies with acute or convalescent COVID-19. CDR3s include the opening cysteine and the closing phenylalanine or tryptophan. Each record gives: D gene, J gene, V gene, clone size, CDR3 DNA, CDR3 protein. A D gene is named only where the DNA matches it firmly. Size values are once, few and many counts, or a class for expanded clones, and some rows have none.

>TRBD1|TRBJ1-6|TRBV24-1|-
TGTGCCACCAGTGACCCGACAGGGGGCCCTAATTCACCCCTCCACTTT
CATSDPTGGPNSPLHF
>TRBD2|TRBJ2-1|TRBV10-3|-
TGTGCCATCAGTCCTAGCGGGGGTGCCAATGAGCAGTTCTTC
CAISPSGGANEQFF
>-|TRBJ2-7|TRBV20-1|-
TGCAGTGCTAGATGGGGGGAAGAGCAGTACTTC
CSARWGEEQYF
>TRBD1|TRBJ2-1|TRBV2|-
TGTGCCAGCAGTGAAGTGGTGCAGGGGGAGTTCTTC
CASSEVVQGEFF
>TRBD1|TRBJ1-5|TRBV5-8|-
TGTGCCAGCAGCTTCACCGGGACAGGGGGATATCAGCCCCAGCATTTT
CASSFTGTGGYQPQHF
>TRBD2|TRBJ2-5|TRBV10-2|-
TGCGCCAGCAGCTCGAGACGTAGCGGGGGGGCGACCAGAGGGGAGACCCAGTACTTC
CASSSRRSGGATRGETQYF
>TRBD1|TRBJ2-5|TRBV7-2|-
TGTGCCAGCAGCTTAGTATGGCAGGGGGCGCGGTTAAAGACCCAGTACTTC
CASSLVWQGARLKTQYF
>-|TRBJ2-3|TRBV25-1|-
TGTGCCAGCAGTGAAGATAGGTCGGGGGGCCGCACAGATACGCAGTATTTT
CASSEDRSGGRTDTQYF
>-|TRBJ2-3|TRBV5-1|-
TGCGCCAGCAGCTTGGGGGCCGCGGGGAGCACAGATACGCAGTATTTT
CASSLGAAGSTDTQYF
>-|TRBJ1-3|TRBV10-3|-
TGTGCCATCAGTGAGTCGACCAGGCCCCTCTCTGGAAACACCATATATTTT
CAISESTRPLSGNTIYF
>TRBD1|TRBJ1-2|TRBV6-2/TRBV6-3|-
TGTGCCAGCAGTCCATCGCCGGGACAGGGGGCGCGGTATGGCTACACCTTC
CASSPSPGQGARYGYTF
>TRBD1|TRBJ2-3|TRBV5-1|-
TGCGCCAGCAGCGCACAGGGGATGGATACGCAGTATTTT
CASSAQGMDTQYF
>TRBD2|TRBJ2-5|TRBV4-3|few
TGCGCCAGCAGCCAAGATTGGCTAGCGGGGGGAGGCGGCTTAGAGACCCAGTACTTC
CASSQDWLAGGGGLETQYF
>TRBD1|TRBJ1-1|TRBV5-1|once
TGCGCCAGCAGCACCGGACAGGGGTCGAACACTGAAGCTTTCTTT
CASSTGQGSNTEAFF
>TRBD1|TRBJ2-1|TRBV24-1|-
TGTGCCACCAGTGATAGAAACAGGGGCCGGGGCAATGAGCAGTTCTTC
CATSDRNRGRGNEQFF
>TRBD1|TRBJ2-5|TRBV15|-
TGTGCCACCAGCAGAAGACAGGGCTTGGGGAAAGAGACCCAGTACTTC
CATSRRQGLGKETQYF
>TRBD1|TRBJ2-7|TRBV23-1|-
TGCGCCAGCAGTCCCACAGGGGGCAAGGGCTCCTACGAGCAGTACTTC
CASSPTGGKGSYEQYF
>TRBD2|TRBJ2-1|TRBV30|-
TGTGCCTGGAGTGTAGTGGGCGGGGGGGCGAGTGAGCAGTTCTTC
CAWSVVGGGASEQFF
>TRBD2|TRBJ2-1|TRBV6-2/TRBV6-3|-
TGTGCCAGCAGTTCAACTAGCGGGGTTTACAATGAGCAGTTCTTC
CASSSTSGVYNEQFF
>-|TRBJ1-5|TRBV19|-
TGTGCCAGTAGTATAGACCTACGGCAGCCCCAGCATTTT
CASSIDLRQPQHF
>TRBD1|TRBJ1-2|TRBV5-4|-
TGTGCCAGCAGCAACCGGGACAGGGGGCTTGTAAGCTATGGCTACACCTTC
CASSNRDRGLVSYGYTF
>TRBD1|TRBJ2-2|TRBV2|few
TGTGCCAGCAGTGTGGACAGGGGTACCGGGGAGCTGTTTTTT
CASSVDRGTGELFF
>TRBD1|TRBJ1-4|TRBV28|-
TGTGCCAGCAGTTTAACAGGGGGCTATAATGAAAAACTGTTTTTT
CASSLTGGYNEKLFF
>-|TRBJ1-6|TRBV6-1|-
TGTGCCAGCAGTGTTAGAGGGCTCGGCGTCATGAATTCACCCCTCCACTTT
CASSVRGLGVMNSPLHF
>-|TRBJ2-7|TRBV6-2/TRBV6-3|-
TGTGCCAGCAGTATCCGGGACTCCTACTACGAGCAGTACTTC
CASSIRDSYYEQYF
>-|TRBJ2-1|TRBV3-1/TRBV3-2|-
TGTGCCAGCAGCCAAGAAAAGAGCTCCTACAATGAGCAGTTCTTC
CASSQEKSSYNEQFF
>TRBD1|TRBJ2-2|TRBV2|-
TGTGCCAGCAGTAGGACAGGCGCGAACACCGGGGAGCTGTTTTTT
CASSRTGANTGELFF
>TRBD1|TRBJ1-6|TRBV10-3|-
TGTGCCATCAGTACGGGACAGGGTAATTCACCCCTCCACTTT
CAISTGQGNSPLHF
>TRBD1|TRBJ2-7|TRBV18|-
TGTGCCAGCTCATCCGGACAGGGGAGCGAGCAGTACTTC
CASSSGQGSEQYF
>TRBD2|TRBJ2-1|TRBV19|-
TGTGCCAGTAGTCGGCTGACTAGCCACTACAATGAGCAGTTCTTC
CASSRLTSHYNEQFF
>-|TRBJ1-5|TRBV6-2/TRBV6-3|-
TGTGCCAGCAGTTCCCAGGGTCAGCCCCAGCATTTT
CASSSQGQPQHF
>TRBD2|TRBJ2-1|TRBV6-2/TRBV6-3|-
TGTGCCAGCAGCACCGGGACTAGCGGGGGGGCGGGCAATGAGCAGTTCTTC
CASSTGTSGGAGNEQFF
>-|TRBJ2-3|TRBV6-6|-
TGTGCCAGCAGCGCCGGTCGGGGTAAAGGGGGAGATACGCAGTATTTT
CASSAGRGKGGDTQYF
>-|TRBJ1-5|TRBV4-1|-
TGCGCCAGCAGCCAAGAATCACAGGACAATCAGCCCCAGCATTTT
CASSQESQDNQPQHF
>-|TRBJ1-3|TRBV2|-
TGTGCCAGCAGTGGTCCGGGCTCTGGAAACACCATATATTTT
CASSGPGSGNTIYF
>-|TRBJ1-2|TRBV10-3|-
TGTGCCATCAAGACGGGAACGTGGGGCTACACCTTC
CAIKTGTWGYTF
>-|TRBJ2-5|TRBV12-3/TRBV12-4|-
TGTGCCAGCAGTTCGACAGGCCCGGAGACCCAGTACTTC
CASSSTGPETQYF
>TRBD1|TRBJ1-2|TRBV28|-
TGTGCCAGCAGTCCTCACCGACAGGGTGGCTATGGCTACACCTTC
CASSPHRQGGYGYTF
>-|TRBJ1-6|TRBV19|-
TGTGCCACCACGATGAGCTCCTATAATTCACCCCTCCACTTT
CATTMSSYNSPLHF
>TRBD1|TRBJ2-5|TRBV10-3|-
TGTGCCATCAGTGAGTCTTCTGGTAGGGACAGGGATCAAAGGGAGACCCAGTACTTC
CAISESSGRDRDQRETQYF
>-|TRBJ2-1|TRBV18|once
TGTGCCAGCTCACCGGGACTGCACTACAATGAGCAGTTCTTC
CASSPGLHYNEQFF
>-|TRBJ2-2|TRBV5-5|-
TGTGCCAGCAGCGCGACGGGACTGTTCACCGGGGAGCTGTTTTTT
CASSATGLFTGELFF
>TRBD1|TRBJ2-5|TRBV7-3|-
TGTGCCAGCAGCTTACAGGGGGCGTCGGGCCAAGAGACCCAGTACTTC
CASSLQGASGQETQYF
>TRBD2|TRBJ2-3|TRBV7-3|-
TGTGCCAGCAGCTTAACGGTGCGGGGGGGAGATACGCAGTATTTT
CASSLTVRGGDTQYF
>TRBD1|TRBJ2-3|TRBV29-1|-
TGCAGCGCTGACAGGGGAACAGATACGCAGTATTTT
CSADRGTDTQYF
>TRBD2|TRBJ2-3|TRBV18|once
TGTGCCAGCTCACCACTTCTCGGAACTAGCGGGCTATCTAGCACAGATACGCAGTATTTT
CASSPLLGTSGLSSTDTQYF
>-|TRBJ2-1|TRBV5-1|-
TGCGCCAGCAGCTTGGAGGCGGGGATCTCCTACAATGAGCAGTTCTTC
CASSLEAGISYNEQFF
>TRBD2|TRBJ2-3|TRBV27|once
TGTGCCAGCAGTTCATATACTAGCGTAGAAGATACGCAGTATTTT
CASSSYTSVEDTQYF
>TRBD1|TRBJ2-6|TRBV6-6|-
TGTGCCAGCAGTCGCAGGGACAGGGGAGTATCAGGGGCCAACGTCCTGACTTTC
CASSRRDRGVSGANVLTF
>TRBD2|TRBJ2-1|TRBV13|-
TGTGCCAGCAGCTTAAGGGCCGAGCGGGGCTCCTACAATGAGCAGTTCTTC
CASSLRAERGSYNEQFF
>TRBD1|TRBJ1-1|TRBV5-1|-
TGCGCCAGCGGACCCCAACAGGGGGCGTCCACTGAAGCTTTCTTT
CASGPQQGASTEAFF
>TRBD2|TRBJ2-5|TRBV6-5|-
TGTGCCAGCAGTCCAGCGGGGGGGAGTCAAGAGACCCAGTACTTC
CASSPAGGSQETQYF
>-|TRBJ2-2|TRBV5-1|-
TGCGCCAGCAGCATATCAGGGAAGGTCACCGGGGAGCTGTTTTTT
CASSISGKVTGELFF
>-|TRBJ2-3|TRBV5-1|-
TGCGCCAGCAGCTTGGGACAGGTCAGCACAGATACGCAGTATTTT
CASSLGQVSTDTQYF
>TRBD1|TRBJ1-2|TRBV6-5|-
TGTGCCAGCAGTTCAATAGGGGGCGCTTTTGGGGGGGGCTACACCTTC
CASSSIGGAFGGGYTF